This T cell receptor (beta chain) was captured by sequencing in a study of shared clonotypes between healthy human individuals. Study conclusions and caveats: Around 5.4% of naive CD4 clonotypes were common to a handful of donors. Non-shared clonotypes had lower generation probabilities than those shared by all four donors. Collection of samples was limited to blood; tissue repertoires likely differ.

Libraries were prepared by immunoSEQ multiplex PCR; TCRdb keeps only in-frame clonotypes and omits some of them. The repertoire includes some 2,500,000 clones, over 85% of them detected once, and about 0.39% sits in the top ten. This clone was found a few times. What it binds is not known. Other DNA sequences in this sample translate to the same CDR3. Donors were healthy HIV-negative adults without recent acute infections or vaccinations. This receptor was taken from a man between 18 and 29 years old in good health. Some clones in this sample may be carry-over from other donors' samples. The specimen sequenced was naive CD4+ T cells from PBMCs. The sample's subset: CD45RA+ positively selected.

The CDR3 protein is CAWSVGNMNTEAFF. For the CDR3, the DNA is TGTGCCTGGAGTGTTGGAAATATGAACACTGAAGCTTTCTTT. The chain has TRBV30 and TRBJ1-1; D not certain. With 0 bases removed from V and 0 bases from J, the gap between germline ends came to 8 bases. The CDR3 is made up of 14 amino acids. From germline, CDR1 is GTSNPN and CDR2 SVGIG (reference sequence). The entire variable domain, with the rest obtained from reference TRBV30 and TRBJ1-1, is as follows: SQTIHQWPATLVQPVGSPLSLECTVEGTSNPNLYWYRQAAGRGLQLLFYSVGIGQISSEVPQNLSASRPQDRQFILSSKKLLLSDSGFYLCAWSVGNMNTEAFFGQGTRLTVV.